The 12 T cell receptor beta chains listed next were all sequenced from one sample in a study of CD8 T cells in Susac syndrome (dated by TCRdb to between 2017 and 2020). Library preparation was by the immunoSEQ multiplex PCR assay. RNA was extracted with the RNeasy kit and about 0.5 to 1 ug was reverse transcribed using random hexamers. TCRdb took the public reads, trimmed them with fastp at Q25, ran MiXCR for clone calling and kept in-frame beta chains. Here each entry gathers all rows of one CDR3 protein and keeps the most common genes and DNA. Here the sample has 200,000 or so distinct CDR3 sequences; more than 90% occur a single time. The top ten hold approximately 0.089% of the sample. Material for sequencing was CD4+ T cells from PBMCs. Receptors were obtained from a human donor with Susac syndrome.

The chain combines TRBV3-1 with TRBJ1-5; 8 nucleotides line up with TRBD1. Germline assignment: CDR1 LGHDT and CDR2 YNNKEL (reference sequence). Unmatched junction bases numbered 3, after V lost 8 bases and J lost 6 bases. The CDR3 sequence is 12 residues long. This CDR3 is CASQGALQPQHF. The CDR3 DNA is TGTGCCAGCCAGGGGGCCCTTCAGCCCCAGCATTTT.

This chain joins TRBV5-1 and TRBJ1-2, with D uncertain. V shed 3 bases and J shed 7 bases, with 10 bases lying between them. The CDR3 has 12 residues. Germline CDR1 is SGHRS and CDR2 is YFSETQ. This chain's CDR3 is CASSSNLGGYTF. Written as DNA, the CDR3 is TGCGCCAGCAGCTCGAATCTCGGTGGCTACACCTTC.

The chain joins TRBV20-1 to TRBJ2-1; tentative D call: TRBD2 (5 bases). Germline CDR1 reads DFQATT; CDR2 reads SNEGSKA (reference sequence). This CDR3 contains 13 residues. The V and J ends lost 0 bases and 8 bases respectively, with 11 bases between them. DNA for the CDR3: TGCAGTGCTAGAGAGGTTGTGGAGGATGAGCAGTTCTTC. Its protein is CSAREVVEDEQFF.

V gene TRBV6-5 combines with J gene TRBJ2-1; 8 bases line up with TRBD2. Germline values: CDR1 MNHEY, CDR2 SVGAGI. With V trimmed by 0 bases and J by 10 bases, 20 bases remained unmatched. The CDR3 consists of 19 residues. The CDR3, as DNA: TGTGCCAGCAGTTACTCCCGAGGAGACGGGACTAGGCTCTCCGGGGAGCAGTTCTTC. This codes for CASSYSRGDGTRLSGEQFF.

This chain links TRBV9 with TRBJ2-3; 9 nucleotides match TRBD2. The CDR3 is 17 amino acids. The trim removed 4 bases at V and 0 bases at J, leaving 9 bases unmatched. Germline V gene data show CDR1 as SGDLS and CDR2 as YYNGEE. The CDR3 spells CASSKRTSAASTDTQYF. The CDR3, as DNA: TGTGCCAGCAGCAAGAGGACTAGCGCCGCTAGCACAGATACGCAGTATTTT.

J is TRBJ2-6 and V is TRBV30; 7 bases line up with TRBD1. V lost 2 bases to trimming and J lost 0 bases; unmatched junction nucleotides: 7. The CDR3 totals 17 residues. Germline lookup yields CDR1 GTSNPN and CDR2 SVGIG (reference sequence). CDR3 coding DNA: TGTGCCTGGAGTCGAGGGACAGTCACCTCTGGGGCCAACGTCCTGACTTTC. Its protein product is CAWSRGTVTSGANVLTF.

This chain uses TRBV20-1 with TRBJ2-1, with TRBD2 matching over 10 bases. V dropped 7 bases and J dropped 7; count of bases not matched to a gene: 4. The CDR3 has 12 residues. In germline, CDR1 is DFQATT, CDR2 SNEGSKA (reference sequence). The CDR3 spells CSGLTSGNEQFF. CDR3 sequence (DNA): TGCAGTGGCTTGACTAGCGGGAATGAGCAGTTCTTC.

V gene TRBV3-1 combines with J gene TRBJ1-5; D not certain. This CDR3 spans 13 amino acids. V was cut by 0 bases and J by 7 bases, with 7 bases left in between. Germline V gene sequence: CDR1 LGHDT, CDR2 YNNKEL (reference sequence). The CDR3 DNA reads as TGTGCCAGCAGCCAAGATTCGGTCCAGCCCCAGCATTTT. This encodes CASSQDSVQPQHF.

The chain combines TRBV20-1 with TRBJ2-3; TRBD2 agrees at 10 bases. This CDR3 region has 14 residues. Germline lookup yields CDR1 DFQATT and CDR2 SNEGSKA (reference sequence). Trimming at V came to 6 bases and at J to 2 bases, leaving 5 bases not matched to a gene. CDR3 loop: CSAHSGGTTDTQYF. The CDR3 nucleotides read TGCAGTGCGCATAGCGGGGGGACCACAGATACGCAGTATTTT.

The gene calls are TRBV4-2 and TRBJ2-7; 9 nucleotides line up with TRBD1. CDR1 and CDR2 from the germline V gene are LGHNA and YNFKEQ. Germline trimming cut 0 bases from V and 4 bases from J; bases unmatched to any gene: 7. The CDR3 extends over 16 amino acids. The CDR3 loop reads CASSQDLRTGAYEQYF. The CDR3, as DNA: TGTGCCAGCAGCCAAGATTTAAGGACAGGGGCTTACGAGCAGTACTTC.

The J gene is TRBJ2-5, the V gene TRBV5-1, with a possible D match to TRBD2 (6 bases). The germline V gene has CDR1 SGHRS and CDR2 YFSETQ. V lost 4 bases to trimming and J lost 5 bases, with 15 bases between them. CDR3 length: 14 amino acids. CDR3 sequence reads: CASSAAGPGETQYF. The CDR3, as DNA: TGCGCCAGCAGCGCGGCGGGGCCAGGGGAGACCCAGTACTTC.

The chain joins TRBV30 to TRBJ2-2; D could derive from TRBD1 or TRBD2 (6 bases each). CDR3 length equals 15 residues. V dropped 8 bases and J dropped 0 bases, with 16 bases sitting between them. CDR1 GTSNPN and CDR2 SVGIG come from the germline V gene (reference sequence). The CDR3 DNA sequence: TGTGCCCGGGGGCCGGGTCTGACGAACACCGGGGAGCTGTTTTTT. Protein: CARGPGLTNTGELFF.